The T cell receptor (beta chain) described here comes from a study of blood T cell repertoires in COVID-19. The germline V gene has CDR1 SNHLY and CDR2 FYNNEI. The CDR3 sequence is 13 residues long. After removal of 4 bases from V and 6 bases from J, the junction contained 5 bases not matched to a gene. Repertoires were generated with immunoSEQ multiplex PCR, while TCRdb's copy carries only in-frame clones and drops some. The table shows about 260,000 clones, with about nine tenths occurring only once. The chain recombines TRBV2 with TRBJ1-2, with 7 bases fitting TRBD1. The receptor comes from a person in their late teens or twenties with COVID-19, enrolled during active disease. Sequences were obtained from peripheral blood. The CDR3 region has the DNA TGTGCCAGCAGTGTGGAGGGGGCGAATGGCTACACCTTC. Translation gives CASSVEGANGYTF.